The entry below gives a single TCR beta chain sequence along with its context. The antigen is not known. This may be a read error: a much more frequent sequence differs by one nucleotide. Trimming removed 1 base from V and 6 bases from J, with 7 bases in between. CDR3 length equals 12 residues. Germline CDR1 is SEHNR and CDR2 is FQNEAQ (reference sequence). The data originate from a study of T cell repertoires in cytomegalovirus infection. For the study at large: CMV infection plus the matching HLA type was flagged by public TCR beta signatures.

Findings and caveats of the study: It was HLA-C-restricted CMV-specific TCR beta clonotypes that dominated the response ex vivo.

In TCRdb, the reads were re-called with MiXCR into one record per CDR3 protein. Here the sample spans hundreds of thousands of distinct CDR3 sequences, about 23% being singletons. The receptor was isolated from a human donor in good health (CMV status not recorded). Some clones in this sample may be carry-over from other donors' samples. The rearrangement uses TRBV7-9 and TRBJ2-7; D not resolved. Sample: CD8+ T cells from PBMCs. The CDR3 region has the DNA TGTGCCAGCAGCTTAGGGTCCCGCGAGCAGTACTTC. Amino acid sequence: CASSLGSREQYF.